This T cell receptor (beta chain) was sequenced during a study of cytomegalovirus exposure and HLA in healthy donors (dated by TCRdb to 2016 to 2017). Describing the broader study: In an earlier analysis of 450 to 750 of the donors, 250 to 350 Gb of sequence data and 95 million to 130 million unique TCR beta sequences from roughly 200 million T cells were reported. Approximately 310 gigabases of sequencing data and 75 million to 85 million unique TCR sequences made up an early release that covered 500 to 700 HLA-typed donors. Among the roughly 400 genotyped donors, roughly 80% belonged to the genetic ancestry cluster associated with self-reported Caucasian donors. The aim of the study was to test whether cataloging public T cell receptors could identify signatures of past pathogen exposure. The T cell repertoires of 550 to 850 subjects were profiled by immunosequencing and related to cytomegalovirus serostatus. Besides the first cohort of 500 to 700 subjects, a separate validation cohort made up of 90 to 150 different subjects was used. High-throughput TCR immunosequencing, statistical association of individual TCRs with disease status, and machine learning were combined to predict cytomegalovirus infection status. To study patterns of TCR occurrence, a later analysis re-analyzed previously published TCR beta repertoires from more than 550 donors and added high-resolution HLA genotyping. Rather than using new phenotypic data, the later analysis identified candidate immune exposures from TCR beta sequences and from how often those sequences occurred across donors. An earlier analysis of a few hundred of the donors applied high-throughput TCR beta sequencing to assess whether each TCR beta V gene segment acted as functional or pseudogenic. Donor age, sex, ethnicity and CMV serostatus were compiled alongside the repertoire data. A later genetic analysis used genome-wide SNP genotypes for about 65% of the 666 donors, treating that subset as a discovery cohort. Every discovery cohort repertoire had been produced on one sequencing platform. Both class I and class II loci were covered by HLA typing, at four-digit resolution. Typing coverage varied by locus: roughly 629-640 donors for A, B, C, DRB1 and DQB1; approximately 560 for DQA1; about 600 for DPA1; some 470 for DPB1. Because of strong linkage in the cohort, roughly five DR-DQ haplotypes were treated as single units for association and clustering. On average, approximately 250,000 unique TCR beta nucleotide sequences were sequenced per donor among a few hundred genotyped donors of the cohort, with 15% to 20% of those sequences being non-productive.

The cohort was made up of around 720 healthy bone marrow donors. Cohort members were all nominally healthy when sampled, although unrecorded immune exposures were likely present. The donor was CMV seronegative and belonged to the group of around 350 seronegative cohort members. Every donor gave a peripheral blood sample, and the peripheral blood mononuclear cells from that sample were used for TCR beta sequencing. The Qiagen DNeasy Blood Extraction Kit was used to extract genomic DNA from the blood cell samples. The receptor library was made with the immunoSEQ multiplex PCR assay. For the multiplex PCR, a mixture combining 60 forward primers for TCR Vbeta segments and 13 reverse primers for TCR Jbeta segments was used. A multiplex PCR assay on genomic DNA amplified the CDR3 region of rearranged TCR beta genes. Amplified TCR beta libraries were sequenced as 87-base-pair reads on the Illumina HiSeq System. From the authors' description of their analysis: Across the roughly 670 repertoires, a later analysis counted some 80 million unique TCR beta chains, roughly 11 million of which were shared by at least two donors. Raw reads were error-corrected and collapsed into unique sequences with a nearest-neighbor algorithm that merged closely related sequences to remove PCR and sequencing errors. CDR3 sequences were aligned to IMGT reference sequences to assign V, D and J gene segments. For a sequence to be retained, a match of at least six nucleotides to both a V gene segment and a J gene segment was required. Rearrangements were called productive when the CDR3 lacked stop codons and stayed in frame with V and J; all others were non-productive. CDR3 was defined by IMGT convention, running from the second conserved V-encoded cysteine to the conserved J-encoded phenylalanine. Sequences without an unambiguous match to a single V gene segment were excluded from the earlier analysis of approximately 600 of the donors. In an earlier analysis of approximately 550 of the donors, V segments were called functional above 56.7% productive rearrangements and were called segregating when the between-donor standard deviation exceeded 5%. To diagnose cytomegalovirus status from the catalog of TCR beta chain sequences, a statistical classification framework was built. V and J gene assignment, in a later analysis, came from comparing TCR nucleotide sequences with IMGT/GENE-DB human TR gene sequences. In a later analysis, CDR3 sequences and most-parsimonious VDJ recombination scenarios were assigned using the TCRdist pipeline. In a later analysis, each TCR beta chain was defined by its CDR3 amino acid sequence together with its V-gene family, and reads lacking a unique V-gene family were excluded. In a later analysis, around 600 highly shared, low-generation-probability nucleotide sequences were removed to address suspected cross-contamination and a sequencing artifact. In a later analysis, a clonal expansion index for each public chain was calculated from normalized within-repertoire ranks of inferred template counts. In a later analysis, generation probabilities were computed with a VDJ recombination model fitted to out-of-frame rearrangements, and the resulting probabilities were checked against IGoR. Hypergeometric tests were used in a later analysis to score TCR-TCR, TCR-HLA and TCR-CMV co-occurrence, with a repertoire-size bias correction applied to the TCR pairs. A later analysis estimated false discovery rates by permuting HLA or CMV assignments 20 times. A later analysis grouped co-occurring TCRs with DBSCAN, adding TCRdist sequence similarity when clustering within HLA-allele-positive subsets. For co-occurrence clustering, repertoires with fewer than 30,000 or more than 120,000 public chains were excluded, along with roughly five repertoires with anomalous nucleotide sharing. As stored in TCRdb, this immuneACCESS dataset retains in-frame rearrangements with V and J assigned. A fraction of the clones does not appear; measured against another copy, unresolved V genes explain less than half of the discrepancy, and the remainder lacks a known reason. V and J calls and clone size are as listed in that table; D and trimming were resolved from the DNA. This sample lists around 170,000 clones; about three quarters were detected once. About 1.5% of the sample is held by the ten biggest clonotypes.

What the research found in general, with its limitations: The sequencing pipeline was judged likely to have produced a cluster of highly shared sequence variants as a technical artifact. According to the authors, the approach could potentially be generalized to other disease states and immunological phenotypes. For the cohort, immune exposure information was limited to CMV serostatus. According to a later analysis, parvovirus B19, influenza, CMV and Epstein-Barr virus appeared linked to several top co-occurrence clusters. Because HLA typing was unavailable for some donors at each locus, only the typed subset was used in association tests. The classifier was reported to diagnose cytomegalovirus status with high specificity and sensitivity in both the original and validation cohorts. When HLA alleles, especially DR and DQ, strongly co-occurred, TCR associations were difficult to assign to individual alleles. The study listed 150 to 200 TCR beta chains as associated with cytomegalovirus. An association between a missense DCLRE1C variant and V-gene and J-gene trimming of TCR beta chains was found in a later genetic analysis and replicated in an independent cohort. In vitro tests confirmed that a few of the cytomegalovirus-associated TCR beta chains recognize cytomegalovirus antigens. An earlier analysis of around 500 of the donors showed that most TCR beta V segments appeared in productive rearrangements either about 90% or about 30% of the time, which broadly matched IMGT annotations. Correlated functional status among segregating V segments might be attributable to linkage disequilibrium, but an unknown experimental factor could not be ruled out. Specific HLA alleles were associated with 18,000 or so TCR beta sequences at a false discovery rate of 0.05 in a later analysis. Because counts were too low, 15 to 20 rarely observed V segments, including chromosome 9 orphons, were excluded from the earlier analysis of around 640 of the donors. Across donors, most TCR sequences were observed very rarely, whereas some public TCRs were present in many individuals. A later analysis found that HLA-associated TCR beta chains were more clonally expanded and had lower generation probabilities than equally common non-associated chains. In a later analysis, TCR association rates were found to vary across HLA loci, with the most associated TCRs seen for DRB1 alleles and the fewest for HLA-C alleles. In a later analysis, most CMV-associated TCR beta chains were found to appear HLA-restricted, with HLA associations seemingly driven largely by CMV exposure. A further reported finding was that TCR beta sequences accurately predicted the HLA-A and HLA-B alleles for most subjects in the first cohort. Roughly uniform sequencing depth across donors was assumed in presence/absence analyses, although this assumption may not hold. A later genetic analysis reported fewer N-insertions in productive TCRs among donors in an Asian-associated ancestry cluster than the roughly 720-donor mean. This cohort had only TCR beta chains sequenced, and the lack of alpha or paired-chain data limited which features could be detected.

This clone has just a few counts. Its cognate antigen has yet to be identified. No clone much larger than this one lies a single base away; base qualities are absent. The sequenced sample was PBMCs. This receptor was taken from a man aged 18 to 29 in good health and CMV-seronegative.

The nucleotide sequence is TGTGCCAGCAGTGCACCGACAGGGGGTGATTATCAGCCCCAGCATTTT. Translated, this gives CASSAPTGGDYQPQHF. Here the chain combines TRBV6-1 and TRBJ1-5; the central 9 bases match TRBD1. The germline V gene sets CDR1 to MNHNS and CDR2 to SASEGT. The CDR3 numbers 16 residues from cysteine through phenylalanine. Kept here is only the CDR3 DNA, which spans 48 bases and is read in frame from base 1. The germline V end is reduced by 4 bases and the J end by 5 bases; junction bases left unmatched: 9.